This passage covers 13 T cell receptor beta chains from one sample sequenced in a study of shared clonotypes between healthy human individuals (TCRdb year 2020). The library was built by means of the immunoSEQ multiplex PCR assay. This is the immuneACCESS table as TCRdb keeps it, with only in-frame sequences that have V and J called. A part of the clones is gone; compared with another copy, unresolved V genes explain less than half, and the rest is unexplained. The sample table records about 1 million clones; around 78% of these occur just once. 0.5% to 0.6% of the sample comes from the top ten. Sequencing was performed on memory CD4+ T cells from PBMCs. Taken with the paper, the label for cell subset or site translates to: CD45RA-negative fraction. The receptors shown here come from a man aged 18 to 30 in good health. Some clones in this sample may be carry-over from other donors' samples.

This sequence joins TRBV7-9 and TRBJ1-1; maybe TRBD1 (6 bases). This CDR3 is 14 amino acids long. Germline lookup yields CDR1 SEHNR and CDR2 FQNEAQ (reference sequence). Trimming cost V 5 bases and J 6 bases, with 16 bases left between them. CDR3 protein: CASSQRAGAPEAFF. CDR3 DNA: TGTGCCAGCAGCCAAAGAGCAGGGGCCCCTGAAGCTTTCTTT.

V is TRBV19 and J is TRBJ2-1, with 8 positions matching TRBD2. CDR3 size: 15 residues. CDR1 and CDR2 from the germline V gene are LNHDA and SQIVND (reference sequence). Losses at the gene ends were 5 bases for V and 0 bases for J; bases not matched to a gene: 3. The CDR3 protein is CASSLSGSSYNEQFF. The CDR3 coding sequence is TGTGCCAGTAGTCTAAGCGGGAGCTCCTACAATGAGCAGTTCTTC. Complete variable domain (other parts from reference TRBV19 and TRBJ2-1): DGGITQSPKYLFRKEGQNVTLSCEQNLNHDAMYWYRQDPGQGLRLIYYSQIVNDFQKGDIAEGYSVSREKKESFPLTVTSAQKNPTAFYLCASSLSGSSYNEQFFGPGTRLTVL.

J is TRBJ1-5 and V is TRBV6-5; the match to TRBD1 covers 9 bases. This CDR3 region has 14 residues. The germline CDR1 and CDR2 sequences are MNHEY and SVGAGI. Trimming took 5 bases from V and 3 from J; bases not matched to a gene: 2. CDR3 sequence reads: CASSGTGYNQPQHF. Here the CDR3 DNA reads TGTGCCAGCAGTGGGACAGGGTACAATCAGCCCCAGCATTTT.

This chain uses TRBV30 with TRBJ1-1, with no clear D. The CDR3 is 13 residues long. From germline, CDR1 is GTSNPN and CDR2 SVGIG (reference sequence). Trimming took 3 bases from V and 10 from J, leaving 18 bases between them. The CDR3 sequence: CAWRMLEPVSAFF. The CDR3 coding sequence is TGTGCCTGGAGAATGCTGGAGCCCGTCTCAGCTTTCTTT.

The V gene is TRBV11-2, the J gene TRBJ2-1; D gene ambiguous. With 0 bases removed from V and 0 bases from J, the gap between germline ends came to 9 bases. The germline gives CDR1 SGHAT, CDR2 FQNNGV. This CDR3 spans 16 amino acids. The CDR3 region is CASSLEGTSSYNEQFF. The CDR3 DNA reads as TGTGCCAGCAGCTTAGAGGGCACAAGCTCCTACAATGAGCAGTTCTTC. Combining the CDR3 with reference TRBV11-2 and TRBJ2-1 gives the whole variable domain EAGVAQSPRYKIIEKRQSVAFWCNPISGHATLYWYQQILGQGPKLLIQFQNNGVVDDSQLPKDRFSAERLKGVDSTLKIQPAKLEDSAVYLCASSLEGTSSYNEQFFGPGTRLTVL.

The J gene is TRBJ1-3, the V gene TRBV7-8; TRBD1 aligns across 7 bases. The CDR3 is made up of 15 amino acids. The V segment lost 5 bases and the J segment 0 bases; nucleotides outside the gene matches: 4. Germline CDR1 is SGHVS and CDR2 is FQNEAQ. DNA of the CDR3: TGTGCCAGCAGCCAGACAGGGATCTCTGGAAACACCATATATTTT. This sequence encodes CASSQTGISGNTIYF.

This clone was recorded once. This chain uses TRBV28 with TRBJ2-7; D is perhaps TRBD2 (6 bases). Trimming left V 6 bases short and J 9 bases short, with 15 bases between. The V gene's germline CDR1 is MDHEN and CDR2 SYDVKM. The CDR3 sequence is 12 residues long. The CDR3 DNA follows: TGTGCCAGCAGGGCGGGGCAGTGGGGGCAGTACTTC. Its protein product is CASRAGQWGQYF.

The rearrangement links TRBV11-3 to TRBJ2-3, with D possibly TRBD2 on 7 matching bases. This CDR3 region has 15 residues. Deletions cut 6 bases from V and 2 bases from J, with 15 bases between. Germline assignment: CDR1 SGHNT and CDR2 YENEEA. CDR3 sequence (DNA): TGTGCCAGCAGTCGGCGGGGGACACCCACAGATACGCAGTATTTT. Its translation: CASSRRGTPTDTQYF.

This chain links TRBV7-9 with TRBJ1-2; 7 positions match TRBD1. The germline V gene has CDR1 SEHNR and CDR2 FQNEAQ (reference sequence). After removal of 5 bases from V and 4 bases from J, the junction contained 7 bases not matched to a gene. CDR3 size: 14 residues. CDR3 DNA sequence: TGTGCCAGCAGCGTGGGACAGCAGCTCTATGGCTACACCTTC. Its translation is CASSVGQQLYGYTF.

The CDR3, as DNA: TGTGCCAGCAGTTTTGCTAGCGGGAGCTCCTACGAGCAGTACTTC. This encodes CASSFASGSSYEQYF. This chain joins TRBV28 and TRBJ2-7; 10 bases are shared with TRBD2. Trimming at V came to 3 bases and at J to 0 bases, leaving 2 bases not matched to a gene. Germline values: CDR1 MDHEN, CDR2 SYDVKM. The CDR3 length is 15 residues.

J is TRBJ2-1 and V is TRBV5-6, with TRBD2 matching over 12 bases. The CDR3 spans 15 residues. V was clipped by 2 bases and J by 5 bases; unmatched bases: 2. The germline V gene encodes CDR1 SGHDT and CDR2 YYEEEE. CDR3 bases: TGTGCCAGCAGCTTACTAGCGGGGGGACACAATGAGCAGTTCTTC. Translating it yields CASSLLAGGHNEQFF.

This clone came up a few times. The chain links TRBV29-1 to TRBJ2-1; no definite D call. Germline V gives CDR1 SQVTM, CDR2 ANQGSEA. This CDR3 has 15 amino acids. V gave up 4 bases and J gave up 0 bases, with 13 bases separating them. The chain's CDR3 is CSVAGGTHSYNEQFF. DNA for the CDR3: TGCAGCGTTGCCGGCGGAACCCACTCCTACAATGAGCAGTTCTTC.

On this clone itself: Possible read error: a much larger clone is one base away. The rearrangement links TRBV7-9 to TRBJ2-7; 7 nucleotides agree with TRBD1. The junction had 1 base not matched to a gene; V was cut back by 5 bases and J by 3 bases. This CDR3 comprises 12 residues. The germline CDR1 and CDR2 sequences are SEHNR and FQNEAQ (reference sequence). CDR3 bases: TGTGCCAGCAGCCGACAGGGCTACGAGCAGTACTTC. Translation gives CASSRQGYEQYF. The entire variable domain, with the rest obtained from reference TRBV7-9 and TRBJ2-7, is as follows: DTGVSQNPRHKITKRGQNVTFRCDPISEHNRLYWYRQTLGQGPEFLTYFQNEAQLEKSRLLSDRFSAERPKGSFSTLEIQRTEQGDSAMYLCASSRQGYEQYFGPGTRLTVT.